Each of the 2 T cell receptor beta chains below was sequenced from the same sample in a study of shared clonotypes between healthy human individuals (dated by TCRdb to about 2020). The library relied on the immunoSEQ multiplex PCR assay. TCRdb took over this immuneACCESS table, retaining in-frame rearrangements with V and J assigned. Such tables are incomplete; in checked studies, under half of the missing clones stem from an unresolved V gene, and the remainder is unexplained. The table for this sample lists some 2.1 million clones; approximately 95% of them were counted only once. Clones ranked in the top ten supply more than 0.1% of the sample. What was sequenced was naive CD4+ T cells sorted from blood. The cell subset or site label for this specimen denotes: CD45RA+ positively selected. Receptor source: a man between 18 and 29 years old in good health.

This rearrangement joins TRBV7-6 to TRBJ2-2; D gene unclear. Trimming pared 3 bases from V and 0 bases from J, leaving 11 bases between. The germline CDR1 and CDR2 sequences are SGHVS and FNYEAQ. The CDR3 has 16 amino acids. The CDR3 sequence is CASSLSNRANTGELFF. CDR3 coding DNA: TGTGCCAGCAGCTTGTCAAACCGCGCGAACACCGGGGAGCTGTTTTTT.

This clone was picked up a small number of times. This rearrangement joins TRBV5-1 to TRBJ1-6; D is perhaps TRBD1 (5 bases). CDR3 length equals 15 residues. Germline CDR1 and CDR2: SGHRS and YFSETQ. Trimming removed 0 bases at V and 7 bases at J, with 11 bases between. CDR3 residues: CASSLDPGKNSPLHF. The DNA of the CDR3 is TGCGCCAGCAGCTTGGATCCAGGGAAGAATTCACCCCTCCACTTT.